Following are 25 T cell receptor beta chains from one sample sequenced in a study of CD8 T cells in ankylosing spondylitis. TCRdb called the 5' RACE reads again in MiXCR, with one record for every CDR3 protein. Of approximately 220,000 distinct CDR3 sequences in the sample, around 25% were seen once. The sequencing input was blood, either unsorted or a sorted T cell fraction (not recorded which). The receptors were sampled from a male donor with ankylosing spondylitis or in good health (not recorded which).

The genes are TRBV29-1 and TRBJ1-1; D gene uncertain. V gave up 3 bases and J gave up 1 base, with 9 bases separating them. This CDR3 is built from 13 residues. Germline V gives CDR1 SQVTM, CDR2 ANQGSEA. The CDR3: CSVDAWGNTEAFF. The CDR3 nucleotides read TGCAGCGTTGACGCCTGGGGGAACACTGAAGCTTTCTTT.

Many counts were recorded for this clonotype. V and J are TRBV5-1 and TRBJ2-2, with 11 positions matching TRBD2. Germline values: CDR1 SGHRS, CDR2 YFSETQ. V shed 3 bases and J 4 bases; nucleotides not matched to a gene: 8. This CDR3 is 17 amino acids long. The DNA of the CDR3 is TGCGCCAGCAGCTGGGGTCCTAGCGGGAGGAGCACCGGGGAGCTGTTTTTT. Encoded protein: CASSWGPSGRSTGELFF.

V gene TRBV28 combines with J gene TRBJ2-7; 13 nucleotides match TRBD2. Germline-derived CDR1 and CDR2 are MDHEN and SYDVKM. The CDR3 runs to 17 residues. J was trimmed by 4 bases and V by 7 bases; bases with no gene match: 13. CDR3 sequence: CASTPSGPGLAGYEQYF. CDR3 nucleotide sequence: TGTGCCAGCACCCCGAGCGGGCCGGGACTAGCGGGATACGAGCAGTACTTC.

This clonotype was counted many times. J is TRBJ2-3 and V is TRBV20-1; unclear D gene. V lost 0 bases, J lost 4 bases, and 5 bases lay in between. The CDR3 has 12 amino acids. The germline CDR1 and CDR2 sequences are DFQATT and SNEGSKA (reference sequence). The CDR3 here is CSARELPDTQYF. CDR3 in DNA: TGCAGTGCTAGAGAGTTACCAGATACGCAGTATTTT.

Only a few counts were recorded for this clonotype. The chain recombines TRBV10-3 with TRBJ2-3; D might be TRBD1 (5 bases). Deletions cut 4 bases from V and 6 bases from J, with 20 bases between. The germline V gene encodes CDR1 ENHRY and CDR2 SYGVKD. This CDR3 has 16 residues. CDR3 loop: CAISVQPGQKEDTQYF. CDR3 coding DNA: TGTGCCATCAGTGTCCAGCCAGGGCAGAAGGAGGATACGCAGTATTTT.

This clonotype was found many times. This chain uses TRBV7-8 with TRBJ2-5; the D gene is possibly TRBD2 (5 bases). The CDR3 covers 13 residues. Germline V gives CDR1 SGHVS, CDR2 FQNEAQ. V lost 6 bases to trimming and J lost 2 bases, with 10 bases between them. CDR3 residues: CASRRTVQETQYF. CDR3 nucleotide sequence: TGTGCCAGCAGACGGACTGTACAAGAGACCCAGTACTTC.

This clonotype was picked up many times. This chain connects TRBV7-6 to TRBJ2-5; 10 bases agree with TRBD1. Germline CDR1 and CDR2: SGHVS and FNYEAQ. CDR3 length: 14 amino acids. V shed 0 bases and J 5 bases; nucleotides not matched to a gene: 0. CDR3 amino acids: CASSLATGGETQYF. The CDR3 nucleotides read TGTGCCAGCAGCTTAGCGACAGGGGGCGAGACCCAGTACTTC.

This clonotype was observed at least ten times. This chain connects TRBV11-2 to TRBJ2-1; 10 nucleotides agree with TRBD2. The V segment lost 5 bases and the J segment 3 bases; nucleotides outside the gene matches: 4. The germline CDR1 and CDR2 sequences are SGHAT and FQNNGV. The CDR3 is made up of 15 amino acids. The CDR3 DNA sequence: TGTGCCAGCAGCCCAGGACTAGCGGACTACAATGAGCAGTTCTTC. Its protein product is CASSPGLADYNEQFF.

This clonotype came up once. The DNA for the CDR3 is TGCAGCCAGGTTCCGGGCCTAGCGGGAGCCTCGGCGAATTACAATGAGCAGTTCTTC. Translated, it gives CSQVPGLAGASANYNEQFF. The chain uses TRBV20-1 and TRBJ2-1; 10 bases match TRBD2. There are 19 residues in the CDR3. Germline CDR1 is DFQATT and CDR2 is SNEGSKA (reference sequence).

About this clonotype: Being one base from a much bigger clone, this may be a read error. Since no conserved phenylalanine or tryptophan closes the CDR3, a read error is the likely cause. The rearrangement links TRBV6-5 to TRBJ2-1, with D perhaps TRBD1 or TRBD2 (5 bases each). Germline V gene lookup returns CDR1 MNHEY and CDR2 SVGAGI. The CDR3 runs 15 residues. The ends were cut back, 2 bases at V and 0 bases at J, with 8 bases in the middle. Here the CDR3 DNA reads TGTGCCAGCAGTTACGAGGGGAGCTCCTACAATGAGCAGTTCTCC. This sequence encodes CASSYEGSSYNEQFS.

On this clonotype: Being one base from a much bigger clone, this may be a read error. This chain links TRBV25-1 with TRBJ2-7; 14 bases are shared with TRBD2. The CDR3 sequence is 15 residues long. J was trimmed by 5 bases and V by 5 bases; bases with no gene match: 5. The germline gives CDR1 MGHDK, CDR2 SYGVNS. DNA of the CDR3: TGTGCCAGCAGTTGGACTAGCGGGAGGTCCCACGAGCAGTACTTC. Protein sequence: CASSWTSGRSHEQYF.

This clonotype was counted a few times. DNA for the CDR3: TGTGCCAGCTCATCGATAAGACAGGGGTCGGACGAGCAGTACTTC. This gives the protein CASSSIRQGSDEQYF. This chain uses TRBV18 with TRBJ2-7, with 8 bases aligning to TRBD1. The J segment lost 5 bases and the V segment lost 5 bases, leaving 11 bases of the junction unmatched. The CDR3 covers 15 residues. Germline V lookup: CDR1 KGHSH, CDR2 LQKENI.

The chain couples TRBV29-1 to TRBJ2-4; D ambiguous. Trimming took 4 bases from V and 5 from J, leaving 9 bases between them. This CDR3 region has 12 residues. Germline CDR1 is SQVTM and CDR2 is ANQGSEA. The CDR3 spells CSVGHSQNIQYF. The DNA of the CDR3 is TGCAGCGTTGGACATAGCCAAAACATTCAGTACTTC.

This clonotype came up many times. The CDR3 here is CASSHLEAGARNEQYF. As DNA, the CDR3 is TGTGCCAGCAGCCACTTGGAAGCGGGAGCTAGAAACGAGCAGTACTTC. This chain uses TRBV4-2 with TRBJ2-7, with 8 bases lining up with TRBD2. V gave up 3 bases and J gave up 5 bases; unmatched junction bases: 12. The CDR3 extends over 16 amino acids. CDR1 is LGHNA, CDR2 YNFKEQ, per germline.

Many counts were recorded for this clonotype. This chain connects TRBV29-1 to TRBJ1-5; D not resolved. CDR1 is SQVTM and CDR2 is ANQGSEA in the germline V gene. This CDR3 spans 14 amino acids. Trimming stripped 5 bases from V and 8 bases from J, with 19 bases between. CDR3 bases: TGCAGCGTTCGAATGGGGTCGGGGAGGGAGCCCCAGCATTTT. Translating it yields CSVRMGSGREPQHF.

The gene calls are TRBV5-5 and TRBJ2-7, with D maybe TRBD1 (5 bases). Deletions cut 4 bases from V and 3 bases from J, with 11 bases between. Germline V CDR1 and CDR2: SGHKS, YYEKEE (reference sequence). This CDR3 spans 13 amino acids. CDR3 sequence reads: CASSLRALYEQYF. The CDR3 region has the DNA TGTGCCAGCAGCCTCAGGGCCCTCTACGAGCAGTACTTC.

V gene TRBV2 combines with J gene TRBJ2-5, with D uncertain. The CDR3 runs to 16 residues. Germline CDR1 SNHLY, CDR2 FYNNEI. V shed 7 bases and J shed 1 base, with 19 bases lying between them. The CDR3: CASIQLPGSSQETQYF. The CDR3, as DNA: TGTGCCAGCATTCAACTTCCCGGTTCTAGCCAAGAGACCCAGTACTTC.

V is TRBV20-1 and J is TRBJ2-1; 13 nucleotides match TRBD2. CDR3 length equals 17 residues. Germline-derived CDR1 and CDR2 are DFQATT and SNEGSKA (reference sequence). With V trimmed by 1 base and J by 0 bases, 3 bases remained unmatched. This CDR3 reads CSARGGLAGVSYNEQFF. The CDR3, as DNA: TGCAGTGCTAGAGGTGGACTAGCGGGAGTCTCCTACAATGAGCAGTTCTTC.

V gene TRBV6-1 combines with J gene TRBJ2-5; 10 nucleotides match TRBD2. V gave up 6 bases and J gave up 4 bases; unmatched junction bases: 2. The CDR3 has 13 residues. Germline V gives CDR1 MNHNS, CDR2 SASEGT. The CDR3 nucleotides are TGTGCCAGCAGAGCGGGAGGGTCAGAGACCCAGTACTTC. Residues: CASRAGGSETQYF.

This rearrangement joins TRBV20-1 to TRBJ2-7; 7 nucleotides match TRBD2. Germline loops: CDR1 DFQATT, CDR2 SNEGSKA (reference sequence). This CDR3 is 15 amino acids long. The J segment lost 2 bases and the V segment lost 0 bases, leaving 7 bases of the junction unmatched. The CDR3 loop reads CSAREPAGLAYEQYF. The CDR3 DNA is TGCAGTGCTAGAGAGCCAGCGGGGTTAGCCTACGAGCAGTACTTC.

The table lists this clonotype with many counts. V is TRBV5-6 and J is TRBJ1-2; D gene ambiguous. Germline V gene lookup returns CDR1 SGHDT and CDR2 YYEEEE. V lost 4 bases, J lost 4 bases, and 11 bases lay in between. The CDR3 loop spans 13 amino acids. The CDR3 nucleotides are TGTGCCAGCAGCCCCATCACAGCCTATGGCTACACCTTC. As protein: CASSPITAYGYTF.

This clonotype was seen at least ten times. The DNA of the CDR3 is TGCAGTGCTAGGGGTCGGCAGGGGTTATCACCCCTCCACTTT. This sequence encodes CSARGRQGLSPLHF. The chain uses TRBV20-1 and TRBJ1-6, with D maybe TRBD1 (6 bases). Germline assignment: CDR1 DFQATT and CDR2 SNEGSKA (reference sequence). V shed 3 bases and J shed 10 bases, with 16 bases lying between them. The CDR3 loop spans 14 amino acids.

Ten or more counts support this clonotype. The genes are TRBV11-1 and TRBJ2-1; TRBD2 aligns across 7 bases. The germline V gene has CDR1 SGHAT and CDR2 FQDESV (reference sequence). V shed 3 bases and J 5 bases; nucleotides not matched to a gene: 10. This CDR3 has 16 amino acids. The CDR3 region has the DNA TGTGCCAGCAGCTTGGTACGGGGGGAGATGAACAATGAGCAGTTCTTC. Protein sequence: CASSLVRGEMNNEQFF.

This clonotype was seen repeatedly, ten times or more. This sequence joins TRBV6-1 and TRBJ2-3, with 8 positions matching TRBD2. This CDR3 comprises 15 residues. Germline trimming cut 6 bases from V and 2 bases from J; bases unmatched to any gene: 7. Germline CDR1 and CDR2: MNHNS and SASEGT. Here the CDR3 DNA reads TGTGCCAGCAGCCAGGGACTAGTATCCACAGATACGCAGTATTTT. Translation gives CASSQGLVSTDTQYF.

The chain carries TRBV12-3 or TRBV12-4 and TRBJ2-2; D unresolved. V lost 7 bases and J lost 6, with 12 bases in between. The CDR3 runs 13 residues. CDR3 DNA sequence: TGTGCCAGCATTCCTGGGATTTCCGGGGAGCTGTTTTTT. Protein: CASIPGISGELFF.